This T cell receptor beta chain was observed in a study of graft-versus-host responses after intestinal transplantation. Data came from immunoSEQ multiplex PCR; TCRdb stores just in-frame clones and leaves some out. The sample has about 51,000 clones; about 95% are singletons. A word on this clone: The antigen is not known.

This CDR3 has 15 amino acids. The V gene's germline CDR1 is SGHDN and CDR2 FVKESK. V lost 4 bases and J 3 bases, leaving 13 bases between the germline ends. The sample here was unstimulated CD8+ T cells sorted from spleen or lymph node cells, taken before transplant. V usage is TRBV14 and J usage is TRBJ2-1; perhaps D is TRBD1 or TRBD2 (5 bases each). The receptor was isolated from a human donor who was the organ donor for an intestinal transplant. The CDR3 sequence: CASSLSGPVYNEQFF. CDR3 DNA: TGTGCCAGCAGCCTTTCGGGACCCGTCTACAATGAGCAGTTCTTC.